The 14 T cell receptor beta chains presented below share a single source sample, sequenced in a study of blood T cell repertoires in COVID-19. Sequencing was performed with immunoSEQ multiplex PCR; in TCRdb, only in-frame clones are kept and a portion is missing. The table records about 230,000 clones, over 70% of them present only once. Sequencing used peripheral blood. The receptors shown here come from a woman older than 75 with acute or convalescent COVID-19.

The chain joins TRBV6-5 to TRBJ2-2; D perhaps matches TRBD1 (6 bases). Germline CDR1 MNHEY, CDR2 SVGAGI. V gave up 7 bases and J gave up 3 bases, with 12 bases separating them. The CDR3 is 14 residues long. CDR3 loop: CASIHRVDTGELFF. For the CDR3, the DNA is TGTGCCAGCATCCACAGGGTGGACACCGGGGAGCTGTTTTTT.

This clone showed up just a few times. The chain is built from TRBV7-2 and TRBJ1-1; D unclear. CDR3 length: 13 amino acids. V was pared by 3 bases and J by 4 bases, with 9 bases between. Germline V gene data show CDR1 as SGHTA and CDR2 as FQGNSA. CDR3 in amino acids: CASSFEGSTEAFF. CDR3 bases: TGTGCCAGCAGCTTTGAGGGATCCACTGAAGCTTTCTTT. Full variable domain (rest looked up from reference TRBV7-2 and TRBJ1-1): GAGVSQSPSNKVTEKGKDVELRCDPISGHTALYWYRQSLGQGLEFLIYFQGNSAPDKSGLPSDRFSAERTGGSVSTLTIQRTQQEDSAVYLCASSFEGSTEAFFGQGTRLTVV.

The V call is TRBV2, the J call TRBJ1-3, with D hard to call. Germline loops: CDR1 SNHLY, CDR2 FYNNEI. Deletions cut 8 bases from V and 3 bases from J, with 11 bases between. The CDR3 runs 13 residues. DNA of the CDR3: TGTGCCAGCGCGGATGCCGATGGAAACACCATATATTTT. The encoded protein is CASADADGNTIYF.

The rearrangement joins TRBV3-1 (or the pseudogene TRBV3-2) to TRBJ2-1; 7 bases line up with TRBD2. The CDR3 spans 14 residues. With V trimmed by 3 bases and J by 8 bases, 7 bases remained unmatched. The V gene's germline CDR1 is LGHDT and CDR2 YNNKEL (reference sequence). CDR3: CASSQSLTSDEQFF. CDR3 sequence (DNA): TGTGCCAGCAGCCAGTCTCTTACTAGCGATGAGCAGTTCTTC.

This chain connects TRBV7-3 to TRBJ1-1; D gene ambiguous. Germline CDR1 SGHTA, CDR2 FQGTGA. V lost 0 bases to trimming and J lost 1 base, with 6 bases between them. The CDR3 covers 14 residues. CDR3: CASSLTPQNTEAFF. The CDR3 DNA is TGTGCCAGCAGCTTAACCCCACAGAACACTGAAGCTTTCTTT.

The chain employs TRBV11-1 and TRBJ1-6; D might be TRBD1 (5 bases). The germline V gene encodes CDR1 SGHAT and CDR2 FQDESV (reference sequence). This CDR3 contains 15 residues. The ends were cut back, 1 base at V and 10 bases at J, with 14 bases in the middle. The CDR3 bases are TGTGCCAGCAGCTTAGTGCGGGGGTTAAGCTCACCCCTCCACTTT. This translates into CASSLVRGLSSPLHF. Drawing the rest from reference TRBV11-1 and TRBJ1-6, the complete variable domain is EAEVAQSPRYKITEKSQAVAFWCDPISGHATLYWYRQILGQGPELLVQFQDESVVDDSQLPKDRFSAERLKGVDSTLKIQPAELGDSAMYLCASSLVRGLSSPLHFGNGTRLTVT.

This clone was seen more than once but under ten times. CDR3 amino acids: CASGGSQSPLHF. In DNA, the CDR3 is TGTGCCAGCGGAGGGAGCCAATCACCCCTCCACTTT. V gene TRBV12-3 or TRBV12-4 combines with J gene TRBJ1-6; no clear D. V lost 8 bases to trimming and J lost 10 bases, with 12 bases between them. This CDR3 contains 12 residues.

The chain carries TRBV7-2 and TRBJ1-1, with D unclear. Trimming cost V 5 bases and J 1 base, with 8 bases left between them. The CDR3 is 13 amino acids. Germline assignment: CDR1 SGHTA and CDR2 FQGNSA. CDR3 nucleotide sequence: TGTGCCAGCAGCCCCCCCTCGAACACTGAAGCTTTCTTT. It translates to CASSPPSNTEAFF. The complete variable domain, with remaining parts taken from reference TRBV7-2 and TRBJ1-1, reads GAGVSQSPSNKVTEKGKDVELRCDPISGHTALYWYRQSLGQGLEFLIYFQGNSAPDKSGLPSDRFSAERTGGSVSTLTIQRTQQEDSAVYLCASSPPSNTEAFFGQGTRLTVV.

The gene calls are TRBV27 and TRBJ2-1; D perhaps matches TRBD2 (8 bases). CDR1 is MNHEY and CDR2 is SMNVEV in the germline V gene (reference sequence). The V end lost 6 bases, the J end lost 3 bases, and 18 bases lay between the germline ends. The length of the CDR3 is 16 residues. The CDR3 DNA reads TGTGCCAGCAGGGGGTCGGGAGGGGGCCACTACAATGAGCAGTTCTTC. Translating it yields CASRGSGGGHYNEQFF.

The rearrangement links TRBV28 to TRBJ2-7; 9 bases map to TRBD1. The V gene end was trimmed by 7 bases and the J gene end by 7 bases; junction bases not matched to a gene: 14. This CDR3 comprises 15 residues. Germline lookup yields CDR1 MDHEN and CDR2 SYDVKM. CDR3 sequence: CASNTPGTGSWEQYF. The CDR3, as DNA: TGTGCCAGCAACACTCCCGGGACAGGGTCGTGGGAGCAGTACTTC. The full variable domain, with the rest looked up from reference TRBV28 and TRBJ2-7, is DVKVTQSSRYLVKRTGEKVFLECVQDMDHENMFWYRQDPGLGLRLIYFSYDVKMKEKGDIPEGYSVSREKKERFSLILESASTNQTSMYLCASNTPGTGSWEQYFGPGTRLTVT.

This clone is a singleton in its sample. V usage is TRBV10-3 and J usage is TRBJ1-1; D unresolved. Per germline, CDR1 ENHRY and CDR2 SYGVKD. V was shortened by 6 bases and J by 1 base, with 6 bases between the two germline ends. The CDR3 extends over 12 amino acids. The CDR3 loop is CAIRQTNTEAFF. As DNA, the CDR3 is TGTGCCATCAGACAAACGAACACTGAAGCTTTCTTT.

The chain carries TRBV6-2 or TRBV6-3 and TRBJ2-7; 8 nucleotides match TRBD1. CDR3 length equals 17 residues. Germline CDR1 is MNHEY and CDR2 is SVGEGT. Trimming removed 1 base from V and 4 bases from J; junction bases left unmatched: 12. CDR3: CASSYYRGQAAVYEQYF. The CDR3 nucleotides are TGTGCCAGCAGTTACTACCGGGGACAGGCGGCGGTTTACGAGCAGTACTTC.

The chain has TRBV7-6 and TRBJ2-5, with a tentative D call TRBD2 (6 bases). Trimming stripped 11 bases from V and 4 bases from J, with 26 bases between. This CDR3 has 16 amino acids. The germline V gene has CDR1 SGHVS and CDR2 FNYEAQ. CDR3 nucleotide sequence: TGTGCCTGTAAGGTCCAAGCGGGCAGGGCCGGAGAGACCCAGTACTTC. It encodes CACKVQAGRAGETQYF.

The rearrangement joins TRBV27 to TRBJ1-1; 7 bases align to TRBD1. The germline gives CDR1 MNHEY, CDR2 SMNVEV (reference sequence). This CDR3 contains 16 residues. The V gene end was trimmed by 4 bases and the J gene end by 5 bases; junction bases not matched to a gene: 13. The CDR3 coding sequence is TGTGCCAGCAGTTACAGGGGTCTCGGGTCGTGGACTGAAGCTTTCTTT. Amino acids: CASSYRGLGSWTEAFF.